The source of this T cell receptor (beta chain) is a study of beta chain features in type 1 diabetes. Study observations and caveats: When Type 1 diabetes patients were examined, their TCRB CDR3s proved moderately but significantly shorter in all four CD4+ subsets.

The germline V and J ends were trimmed by 1 base and 0 bases, with 9 bases remaining between them. Germline-derived CDR1 and CDR2 are LNHNV and YYDKDF (reference sequence). This CDR3 region has 16 residues. This clone was observed a handful of times. No antigen is known for it. Of the isolated RNA, all was reverse transcribed, and so the sequenced material was expressed TCRB transcripts. Approximately 3.9 million reads per sample were averaged for naive, central memory and regulatory samples. Produced via immunoSEQ multiplex PCR; TCRdb's table is partial and in-frame only. The sample lists 600,000 to 700,000 clones, about an eighth occurring once.

The specimen was naive CD4+ T cells from blood. The chain carries TRBV15 and TRBJ2-2; D assignment may be TRBD1 or TRBD2 (5 bases each). This sequence originates from a man aged 30 to 39 with type 1 diabetes. The DNA for the CDR3 is TGTGCCACCAGCAGAGTTGGGGGAACGAACACCGGGGAGCTGTTTTTT. Its translation: CATSRVGGTNTGELFF.